Below, 26 T cell receptor beta chains from the same sample are listed, as sequenced in a study of blood T cell repertoires in COVID-19. The table came from immunoSEQ multiplex PCR; TCRdb's copy has only in-frame clones and leaves some out. The data contain about 210,000 clones, around four fifths of them seen just once; the ten biggest clones take up roughly 7.6%. The specimen was peripheral blood. Receptor source: a woman between 50 and 59 years old with active or convalescent COVID-19.

V gene TRBV29-1 combines with J gene TRBJ1-5; the D is unclear. Trimming removed 4 bases from V and 5 bases from J, with 6 bases in between. The germline CDR1 and CDR2 sequences are SQVTM and ANQGSEA. The CDR3 extends over 11 amino acids. DNA of the CDR3: TGCAGCGTTGGAACGGATCAGCCCCAGCATTTT. Translating gives CSVGTDQPQHF.

A single count supports this clone. Other DNA sequences in the same sample also yield this CDR3. The rearrangement links TRBV2 to TRBJ2-3; the D is unclear. Germline loops: CDR1 SNHLY, CDR2 FYNNEI. This CDR3 spans 11 amino acids. Deletions cut 8 bases from V and 3 bases from J, with 6 bases between. The CDR3, as DNA: TGTGCCAGCTCTAGTACAGATACGCAGTATTTT. This codes for CASSSTDTQYF. The full variable domain, completed using reference TRBV2 and TRBJ2-3, is EPEVTQTPSHQVTQMGQEVILRCVPISNHLYFYWYRQILGQKVEFLVSFYNNEISEKSEIFDDQFSVERPDGSNFTLKIRSTKLEDSAMYFCASSSTDTQYFGPGTRLTVL.

Written as DNA, the CDR3 is TGTGCCAGCAGCTTGGTAGGTCCAGCGAGGACGCAGTATTTT. This codes for CASSLVGPARTQYF. The gene calls are TRBV5-4 and TRBJ2-3; D gene unclear. This CDR3 is 14 amino acids long. Germline assignment: CDR1 SGHNT and CDR2 YYREEE (reference sequence). Trimming stripped 0 bases from V and 9 bases from J, with 14 bases between.

The rearrangement uses TRBV5-1 and TRBJ2-1; 7 positions agree with TRBD2. This CDR3 spans 14 amino acids. Germline CDR1 and CDR2: SGHRS and YFSETQ. V was clipped by 7 bases and J by 3 bases; unmatched bases: 7. CDR3 nucleotide sequence: TGCGCCAGCTCCTTGGGACTAAACTACAATGAGCAGTTCTTC. It specifies CASSLGLNYNEQFF.

The chain joins TRBV10-2 to TRBJ1-6; 9 bases are a match to TRBD1. The CDR3 runs to 18 residues. Trimming removed 7 bases from V and 1 base from J; junction bases left unmatched: 11. Germline lookup yields CDR1 WSHSY and CDR2 SAAADI. Here the CDR3 DNA reads TGCGCCAGCATACCGGGACAGGGAAGAGGTTCCTATAATTCACCCCTCCACTTT. Its protein is CASIPGQGRGSYNSPLHF.

The chain carries TRBV6-1 and TRBJ1-2; 10 bases are shared with TRBD1. Trimming at V came to 1 base and at J to 4 bases, leaving 9 bases not matched to a gene. The CDR3 loop spans 17 amino acids. Germline V CDR1 and CDR2: MNHNS, SASEGT. CDR3 DNA: TGTGCCAGCAGTGAAGGGGGGACAGGGGATCTCTTCTATGGCTACACCTTC. Its protein product is CASSEGGTGDLFYGYTF.

J is TRBJ2-2 and V is TRBV19; D perhaps matches TRBD1 (6 bases). Germline V gives CDR1 LNHDA, CDR2 SQIVND (reference sequence). This CDR3 spans 16 amino acids. Trimming removed 6 bases from V and 0 bases from J, with 14 bases in between. For the CDR3, the DNA is TGTGCCAGTAGCGACGGACAGTTCGCGAACACCGGGGAGCTGTTTTTT. Protein sequence: CASSDGQFANTGELFF.

The chain employs TRBV24-1 and TRBJ2-1, with D perhaps TRBD2 (5 bases). Deletions cut 3 bases from V and 4 bases from J, with 12 bases between. Germline V lookup: CDR1 KGHDR, CDR2 SFDVKD. This CDR3 has 15 amino acids. DNA for the CDR3: TGTGCCACCAGTGATCCAGGACTCCGATACAATGAGCAGTTCTTC. This sequence encodes CATSDPGLRYNEQFF.

The table lists this clone with a count of one. The rearrangement uses TRBV24-1 and TRBJ2-5; 7 bases are shared with TRBD1. The length of the CDR3 is 15 residues. V lost 2 bases, J lost 2 bases, and 4 bases stayed unmatched. The germline V gene encodes CDR1 KGHDR and CDR2 SFDVKD. CDR3 region: CATSDSPGQQETQYF. CDR3 coding DNA: TGTGCCACCAGTGATTCGCCGGGACAGCAAGAGACCCAGTACTTC.

V usage is TRBV3-1 (or the pseudogene TRBV3-2) and J usage is TRBJ1-2, with 12 bases matching TRBD1. Trimming cost V 2 bases and J 8 bases; bases outside gene matches: 6. The CDR3 is made up of 15 amino acids. Germline loops: CDR1 LGHDT, CDR2 YNNKEL (reference sequence). CDR3 coding DNA: TGTGCCAGCAGCCAATCCGGGACAGGGGGCGTCGGCTACACCTTC. Protein: CASSQSGTGGVGYTF.

The V and J genes are TRBV6-5 and TRBJ1-3; no definite D call. Germline CDR1 and CDR2: MNHEY and SVGAGI. The CDR3 extends over 14 amino acids. The V and J ends lost 7 bases and 4 bases respectively, with 14 bases between them. CDR3: CASTRGGSGNTIYF. In DNA, the CDR3 is TGTGCCAGCACGCGGGGTGGGAGCGGAAACACCATATATTTT.

This clone was seen only a few times. The chain uses TRBV5-1 and TRBJ2-2; 10 bases match TRBD2. V trimming: 4 bases; J trimming: 6 bases; junction bases outside the gene matches: 3. CDR3 size: 14 residues. In germline, CDR1 is SGHRS, CDR2 YFSETQ. The CDR3 reads CASSLAGESGELFF. CDR3 nucleotide sequence: TGCGCCAGCAGCCTAGCGGGAGAATCCGGGGAGCTGTTTTTT.

This sequence joins TRBV24-1 and TRBJ2-3; the match to TRBD1 covers 7 bases. Germline V CDR1 and CDR2: KGHDR, SFDVKD. V dropped 2 bases and J dropped 5; count of bases not matched to a gene: 6. The CDR3 runs 15 residues. CDR3 loop: CATSDSTGEKDTQYF. CDR3 sequence (DNA): TGTGCCACCAGTGATTCAACAGGGGAGAAAGATACGCAGTATTTT.

The chain recombines TRBV12-3 or TRBV12-4 with TRBJ2-1; no definite D call. This CDR3 region has 12 residues. V lost 3 bases to trimming and J lost 5 bases, with 5 bases between them. Written as DNA, the CDR3 is TGTGCCAGCAGTTTGACTCACAATGAGCAGTTCTTC. Translating it yields CASSLTHNEQFF.

The chain is built from TRBV5-5 and TRBJ1-4; 8 positions agree with TRBD1. V lost 3 bases, J lost 5 bases, and 6 bases stayed unmatched. The CDR3 has 15 residues. Germline CDR1 is SGHKS and CDR2 is YYEKEE (reference sequence). CDR3 protein: CASSSQGALNEKLFF. The DNA for the CDR3 is TGTGCCAGCAGCTCCCAGGGGGCGCTGAATGAAAAACTGTTTTTT.

The chain joins TRBV7-6 to TRBJ2-2; 8 nucleotides match TRBD2. This CDR3 contains 17 residues. CDR1 SGHVS and CDR2 FNYEAQ come from the germline V gene. Trimming removed 3 bases from V and 2 bases from J; junction bases left unmatched: 8. For the CDR3, the DNA is TGTGCCAGCAGCTTCTACCCTGCGGGGGGCAACACCGGGGAGCTGTTTTTT. Amino acid sequence: CASSFYPAGGNTGELFF. Full variable domain (rest looked up from reference TRBV7-6 and TRBJ2-2): GAGVSQSPRYKVTKRGQDVALRCDPISGHVSLYWYRQALGQGPEFLTYFNYEAQQDKSGLPNDRFSAERPEGSISTLTIQRTEQRDSAMYRCASSFYPAGGNTGELFFGEGSRLTVL.

The CDR3 DNA is TGTGCCAGCAGCTTACAGGTGCTCTCTGGAAACACCATATATTTT. Translating it yields CASSLQVLSGNTIYF. The genes are TRBV7-2 and TRBJ1-3; D not certain. In germline, CDR1 is SGHTA, CDR2 FQGNSA. V was cut by 2 bases and J by 0 bases, with 8 bases left in between. This CDR3 has 15 residues. The entire variable domain, with the rest obtained from reference TRBV7-2 and TRBJ1-3, is as follows: GAGVSQSPSNKVTEKGKDVELRCDPISGHTALYWYRQSLGQGLEFLIYFQGNSAPDKSGLPSDRFSAERTGGSVSTLTIQRTQQEDSAVYLCASSLQVLSGNTIYFGEGSWLTVV.

The chain recombines TRBV5-4 with TRBJ2-7, with a tentative D call TRBD1 (6 bases). Trimming took off 0 bases at V and 0 bases at J, with 13 bases between the two ends. Per germline, CDR1 SGHNT and CDR2 YYREEE (reference sequence). The CDR3 has 16 residues. This CDR3 reads CASSLGGGSSSYEQYV. The CDR3 DNA reads as TGTGCCAGCAGCTTGGGAGGGGGTTCCAGCTCCTACGAGCAGTACGTC.

V is TRBV5-4 and J is TRBJ1-3; D perhaps matches TRBD1 (6 bases). The CDR3 contains 15 residues. V lost 0 bases, J lost 2 bases, and 9 bases lay in between. CDR1 is SGHNT and CDR2 is YYREEE in the germline V gene (reference sequence). The CDR3 DNA reads as TGTGCCAGCAGCTTGGCAGGGACAACTGGAAACACCATATATTTT. Translated: CASSLAGTTGNTIYF.

This chain links TRBV5-1 with TRBJ2-3; D possibly corresponds to TRBD2 (6 bases). The CDR3 covers 16 residues. Germline CDR1 SGHRS, CDR2 YFSETQ. V shed 4 bases and J shed 1 base, with 16 bases lying between them. The CDR3 protein is CASSPRDWQGTDTQYF. The CDR3 DNA reads TGCGCCAGCAGCCCCAGGGACTGGCAGGGCACAGATACGCAGTATTTT.

The chain recombines TRBV9 with TRBJ2-7; D may be TRBD1 (6 bases). The germline CDR1 and CDR2 sequences are SGDLS and YYNGEE. The V end lost 4 bases, the J end lost 3 bases, and 20 bases lay between the germline ends. The CDR3 spans 16 residues. The CDR3 bases are TGTGCCAGCAGCTCACAAGCAGGGGATAGCCACTACGAGCAGTACTTC. It translates to CASSSQAGDSHYEQYF. Looking up the rest from reference TRBV9 and TRBJ2-7 gives the full variable domain: DSGVTQTPKHLITATGQRVTLRCSPRSGDLSVYWYQQSLDQGLQFLIQYYNGEERAKGNILERFSAQQFPDLHSELNLSSLELGDSALYFCASSSQAGDSHYEQYFGPGTRLTVT.

J is TRBJ1-1 and V is TRBV18; maybe TRBD1 (5 bases). This CDR3 has 14 amino acids. CDR1 KGHSH and CDR2 LQKENI come from the germline V gene. Trimming removed 4 bases from V and 8 bases from J, with 17 bases in between. The CDR3 spells CASSQAPFGAEAFF. DNA for the CDR3: TGTGCCAGCTCACAGGCACCCTTTGGGGCCGAAGCTTTCTTT.

The chain couples TRBV2 to TRBJ2-7; 10 bases align to TRBD1. The CDR3 runs 16 residues. Germline V lookup: CDR1 SNHLY, CDR2 FYNNEI. The trim removed 4 bases at V and 0 bases at J, leaving 6 bases unmatched. CDR3 residues: CASSGSRDRGSYEQYF. In nucleotides, the CDR3 is TGTGCCAGCAGTGGTTCAAGGGACAGGGGCTCCTACGAGCAGTACTTC.

J is TRBJ1-5 and V is TRBV4-2; unclear D gene. Germline CDR1 reads LGHNA; CDR2 reads YNFKEQ. The CDR3 is 16 residues long. Trimming removed 4 bases at V and 2 bases at J, with 15 bases between. The CDR3 sequence is CASSRFGESGNQPQHF. The CDR3 DNA is TGTGCCAGCAGCCGATTCGGGGAATCGGGCAATCAGCCCCAGCATTTT.

The CDR3 nucleotides are TGTGCCAGCAGCTCACAGCTTTTGAACACCGGGGAGCTGTTTTTT. It codes for CASSSQLLNTGELFF. The genes are TRBV9 and TRBJ2-2, with D uncertain. Trimming left V 4 bases short and J 1 base short, with 11 bases between. CDR1 and CDR2 (germline): SGDLS, YYNGEE. The CDR3 loop spans 15 amino acids. Looking up the rest from reference TRBV9 and TRBJ2-2 gives the full variable domain: DSGVTQTPKHLITATGQRVTLRCSPRSGDLSVYWYQQSLDQGLQFLIQYYNGEERAKGNILERFSAQQFPDLHSELNLSSLELGDSALYFCASSSQLLNTGELFFGEGSRLTVL.

The sample holds one count of this clone. The rearrangement uses TRBV14 and TRBJ2-5, with D perhaps matching TRBD2 (6 bases). The germline CDR1 and CDR2 sequences are SGHDN and FVKESK. The CDR3 loop spans 15 amino acids. V was trimmed by 5 bases and J by 3 bases, leaving 16 bases between them. CDR3 region: CASSFQGGGEETQYF. CDR3 bases: TGTGCCAGCAGCTTCCAGGGAGGTGGCGAAGAGACCCAGTACTTC.